A single sample is the source of the 13 T cell receptor beta chains below, sequenced in a study of T cells in Graves' hyperthyroidism and ophthalmopathy (dated by TCRdb to between 2018 and 2021). Receptors were amplified or captured by multiplex PCR. Instrument used: Illumina HiSeq 2000. The TCR beta CDR3 regions were amplified from RNA transcripts. For the first round of RT-PCR on the TCR CDR3, the HTBI primer set was used together with the Qiagen OneStep RT-PCR kit. TCRdb handled the public reads itself, with Q25 trimming in fastp and clone calling in MiXCR, and kept productive beta chains. CDR3 protein sequences are deduplicated, and each keeps its most common genes and DNA. This sample holds about 720,000 distinct CDR3 sequences; around a sixth were observed only once. The ten largest clones take up over 15% of the sample. Sequencing was performed on blood. Receptors originate from a woman in her fifties or sixties with Graves' hyperthyroidism that later progressed to Graves' ophthalmopathy.

The chain carries TRBV9 and TRBJ1-5; 8 bases agree with TRBD1. Trimming took 0 bases from V and 0 from J; bases not matched to a gene: 14. This CDR3 is 20 amino acids long. Looked up from germline, CDR1 is SGDLS and CDR2 is YYNGEE. The CDR3 spells CASSVAGGRGPGYSNQPQHF. The CDR3 DNA sequence: TGTGCCAGCAGCGTAGCGGGGGGCAGGGGGCCGGGATATAGCAATCAGCCCCAGCATTTT. Filled out from reference TRBV9 and TRBJ1-5, the complete variable domain reads DSGVTQTPKHLITATGQRVTLRCSPRSGDLSVYWYQQSLDQGLQFLIQYYNGEERAKGNILERFSAQQFPDLHSELNLSSLELGDSALYFCASSVAGGRGPGYSNQPQHFGDGTRLSIL.

This clonotype was seen ten or more times. The chain employs TRBV2 and TRBJ2-7; D unclear. Germline-derived CDR1 and CDR2 are SNHLY and FYNNEI. The length of the CDR3 is 12 residues. With 7 bases removed from V and 3 bases from J, the gap between germline ends came to 10 bases. The CDR3 bases are TGTGCCAGCACACGAAGCGTCTACGAGCAGTACTTC. Translation gives CASTRSVYEQYF.

This clonotype was recorded at least ten times. This rearrangement joins TRBV11-2 to TRBJ2-7, with 9 bases identical to TRBD1. Germline trimming cut 10 bases from V and 1 base from J; bases unmatched to any gene: 8. Germline values: CDR1 SGHAT, CDR2 FQNNGV. This CDR3 comprises 14 residues. DNA for the CDR3: TGTGCCACCTTGCCGGGACAGGGATCCTACGAGCAGTACTTC. It codes for CATLPGQGSYEQYF.

This clonotype was counted ten times or more. CDR3 bases: TGTGCCAGCAGTTTTCCGGGACTAGCTCCCAATGAGCAGTTCTTC. Translating gives CASSFPGLAPNEQFF. The rearrangement links TRBV12-3 or TRBV12-4 to TRBJ2-1; 9 bases are shared with TRBD2. CDR3 length: 15 amino acids. V shed 3 bases, J shed 6 bases, and the junction held 6 bases outside the gene matches.

This clonotype has a single count. The chain is built from TRBV6-2 or TRBV6-3 and TRBJ1-1; TRBD1 matches at 10 bases. Germline V lookup: CDR1 MNHEY, CDR2 SVGEGT. With 7 bases clipped from V and 4 bases from J, the junction kept 18 bases outside the gene matches. This CDR3 comprises 18 residues. CDR3 region: CASNTRDRGHLSGTEAFF. As DNA, the CDR3 is TGTGCCAGCAACACTCGGGACAGGGGACACCTTTCCGGCACTGAAGCTTTCTTT.

The DNA for the CDR3 is TGTGCCAGCAGCCTGTCGTACGGCGCCGGGACCGTCTCTTTAGAGACCCAGTACTTC. Amino acid sequence: CASSLSYGAGTVSLETQYF. This chain links TRBV4-2 with TRBJ2-5; D is possibly TRBD1 or TRBD2 (5 bases each). The CDR3 totals 19 residues. The germline CDR1 and CDR2 sequences are LGHNA and YNFKEQ. Trimming shortened V by 4 bases and J by 4 bases, and 28 bases separated the two germline ends.

This chain uses TRBV27 with TRBJ2-1; 8 bases map to TRBD2. This CDR3 spans 14 amino acids. V shed 6 bases and J 10 bases; nucleotides not matched to a gene: 11. CDR1 is MNHEY and CDR2 is SMNVEV in the germline V gene (reference sequence). CDR3 in DNA: TGTGCCAGCAGCCCCCTGGCGGGGGGTAGGGAGCAGTTCTTC. Translated: CASSPLAGGREQFF.

In this sample, this clonotype turned up a few times. V and J are TRBV10-1 and TRBJ2-3; TRBD1 matches 7 bases. The J segment lost 2 bases and the V segment lost 3 bases, leaving 5 bases of the junction unmatched. CDR1 and CDR2 (germline): WNHNN, SYGVQD (reference sequence). This CDR3 is built from 15 residues. CDR3 in DNA: TGCGCCAGCAGTGAATCCAGGGGGAACACAGATACGCAGTATTTT. Residues: CASSESRGNTDTQYF.

The sample holds many counts of this clonotype. For the CDR3, the DNA is TGTGCCAGCAGTCTTCGAACAGGGGGCTCCACTGAAGCTTTCTTT. Protein sequence: CASSLRTGGSTEAFF. The V gene is TRBV28, the J gene TRBJ1-1, with 9 bases identical to TRBD1. Losses at the gene ends were 5 bases for V and 4 bases for J; bases not matched to a gene: 8. Germline V gives CDR1 MDHEN, CDR2 SYDVKM. The CDR3 totals 15 residues.

In this sample, this clonotype turned up a few times. The rearrangement uses TRBV7-8 and TRBJ2-1, with 12 bases fitting TRBD2. The ends lost 5 bases at V and 2 bases at J; junction bases unmatched: 7. This CDR3 spans 17 amino acids. CDR1 and CDR2 (germline): SGHVS, FQNEAQ. CDR3 DNA sequence: TGTGCCAGCAGCGCAAGACTAGCGGGGGAACCCTACAATGAGCAGTTCTTC. It specifies CASSARLAGEPYNEQFF.

This clonotype has ten or more counts. The rearrangement links TRBV11-2 to TRBJ2-1, with TRBD2 identical over 10 bases. V lost 5 bases, J lost 4 bases, and 5 bases stayed unmatched. CDR1 SGHAT and CDR2 FQNNGV come from the germline V gene. The CDR3 is made up of 15 amino acids. The CDR3 DNA reads TGTGCCAGCAGCCCCCAGCGGGGGGGATACAATGAGCAGTTCTTC. Its translation is CASSPQRGGYNEQFF.

The rearrangement joins TRBV27 to TRBJ2-1, with D perhaps TRBD2 (5 bases). Germline-derived CDR1 and CDR2 are MNHEY and SMNVEV (reference sequence). Trimming stripped 5 bases from V and 3 bases from J, with 14 bases between. This CDR3 contains 15 residues. CDR3 amino acids: CASSGDGEDYNEQFF. The DNA for the CDR3 is TGTGCCAGCAGTGGAGACGGGGAAGACTACAATGAGCAGTTCTTC.

This clonotype was observed a handful of times. The genes are TRBV20-1 and TRBJ2-3, with D maybe TRBD2 (5 bases). CDR1 is DFQATT and CDR2 is SNEGSKA in the germline V gene (reference sequence). CDR3 size: 12 residues. The V end was cut by 6 bases, the J end by 4 bases, with 11 bases between. CDR3 loop: CSATTTADTQYF. The CDR3 coding sequence is TGCAGTGCAACGACTACCGCAGATACGCAGTATTTT.